The 22 T cell receptor beta chains listed next were all sequenced from one sample in a study of tissue T cells after allogeneic stem cell transplantation. Using immunoSEQ multiplex PCR, the repertoire was profiled, and TCRdb retains in-frame clones only, with some absent. The data show approximately 5,300 clones, over 55% seen once. The material sequenced was tissue from the jejunum, taken at autopsy. These receptors came from a male donor at least 60 years old with lung cancer.

The chain recombines TRBV29-1 with TRBJ1-2; the match to TRBD1 covers 7 bases. Unmatched junction bases numbered 7, after V lost 3 bases and J lost 0 bases. The CDR3 length is 15 residues. CDR1 is SQVTM, CDR2 ANQGSEA, per germline. The CDR3 loop reads CSVERGGQSNYGYTF. The CDR3 DNA reads TGCAGCGTTGAGAGGGGGGGACAGTCTAACTATGGCTACACCTTC.

This clone has just a few counts. The chain couples TRBV6-2 or TRBV6-3 to TRBJ2-6, with TRBD1 as a possible D gene (6 bases). Looked up from germline, CDR1 is MNHEY and CDR2 is SVGEGT. The CDR3 consists of 15 residues. The ends were cut back, 5 bases at V and 4 bases at J, with 12 bases in the middle. The CDR3 spells CASSIQGTGANVLTF. CDR3 nucleotides: TGTGCCAGCAGTATACAGGGTACCGGGGCCAACGTCCTGACTTTC.

This clone was observed once. This rearrangement joins TRBV21-1 to TRBJ2-7; TRBD1, the D gene given by the table, was not confirmed from the DNA. TRBV21-1 is listed as a pseudogene. CDR3 length equals 15 residues. The CDR3 DNA follows: TGTGCCAGCAGCTACCCGGGACAGGGCCGCTACGAGCAGTACTTC. Its protein product is CASSYPGQGRYEQYF.

The chain employs TRBV12-5 and TRBJ2-1, with 9 bases fitting TRBD1. CDR1 and CDR2 from the germline V gene are LGHNT and FRNRAP. This CDR3 is 14 amino acids long. With V trimmed by 6 bases and J by 4 bases, 4 bases remained unmatched. In DNA form, the CDR3 reads TGTGCTAGTGGGCGGGGACAGGGATACAATGAGCAGTTCTTC. Protein: CASGRGQGYNEQFF.

The rearrangement links TRBV15 to TRBJ1-2, with a tentative D call TRBD1 (6 bases). This CDR3 is 15 amino acids long. Germline loops: CDR1 LNHNV, CDR2 YYDKDF (reference sequence). The V gene lost 1 base and the J gene lost 8 bases, with 17 bases spanning the gap. CDR3 residues: CATSRGEGGGGGYTF. Here the CDR3 DNA reads TGTGCCACCAGCAGAGGAGAGGGGGGAGGAGGCGGCTACACCTTC.

The CDR3 is CASSPGREQYF. CDR3 nucleotides: TGTGCCAGCAGTCCGGGTAGAGAGCAGTACTTC. The V and J genes are TRBV6-6 and TRBJ2-7; D call uncertain. The CDR3 runs 11 residues. Deletions cut 5 bases from V and 7 bases from J, with 9 bases between. Germline CDR1 reads MNHNY; CDR2 reads SVGAGI (reference sequence).

The chain carries TRBV18 and TRBJ2-7; D not resolved. The germline gives CDR1 KGHSH, CDR2 LQKENI. The CDR3 extends over 11 amino acids. Trimming took off 5 bases at V and 3 bases at J, with 5 bases between the two ends. CDR3 coding DNA: TGTGCCAGCTCAGCCGGCTACGAGCAGTACTTC. It is translated as CASSAGYEQYF. The entire variable domain, with the rest obtained from reference TRBV18 and TRBJ2-7, is as follows: NAGVMQNPRHLVRRRGQEARLRCSPMKGHSHVYWYRQLPEEGLKFMVYLQKENIIDESGMPKERFSAEFPKEGPSILRIQQVVRGDSAAYFCASSAGYEQYFGPGTRLTVT.

This chain connects TRBV28 to TRBJ2-1, with TRBD2 identical over 8 bases. Losses at the gene ends were 8 bases for V and 7 bases for J; bases not matched to a gene: 16. The CDR3 has 16 amino acids. Germline V gene lookup returns CDR1 MDHEN and CDR2 SYDVKM. The CDR3 DNA follows: TGTGCCAGCTCCCGGGGGGGGGACAAGCGGTTAAATGAGCAGTTCTTC. This gives the protein CASSRGGDKRLNEQFF.

J is TRBJ2-2 and V is TRBV7-8, with TRBD2 matching over 9 bases. This CDR3 contains 19 residues. Germline V gene sequence: CDR1 SGHVS, CDR2 FQNEAQ. The trim removed 2 bases at V and 5 bases at J, leaving 15 bases unmatched. The CDR3 region has the DNA TGTGCCAGCAGCTTACGCCCTTTAGCGGGGGCCGGGTGGACCGGGGAGCTGTTTTTT. Its translation: CASSLRPLAGAGWTGELFF.

The gene calls are TRBV5-4 and TRBJ2-7, with 13 bases lining up with TRBD2. Germline CDR1 and CDR2: SGHNT and YYREEE (reference sequence). The J segment lost 6 bases and the V segment lost 4 bases, leaving 10 bases of the junction unmatched. This CDR3 contains 16 residues. This CDR3 is CASSGDGLAGVSEQYF. The CDR3 coding sequence is TGTGCCAGCAGCGGAGATGGACTAGCGGGAGTCTCCGAGCAGTACTTC.

By share, this clone ranks as medium-sized. J is TRBJ2-1 and V is TRBV15; D call uncertain. Trimming took off 3 bases at V and 0 bases at J, with 9 bases between the two ends. This CDR3 contains 15 residues. CDR1 and CDR2 from the germline V gene are LNHNV and YYDKDF (reference sequence). CDR3 loop: CATSRAPSSYNEQFF. In nucleotides, the CDR3 is TGTGCCACCAGCAGGGCTCCTAGCTCCTACAATGAGCAGTTCTTC.

This clone was seen a handful of times. The rearrangement uses TRBV6-5 and TRBJ1-5; D unclear. V lost 8 bases and J 0 bases, leaving 14 bases between the germline ends. CDR1 is MNHEY and CDR2 is SVGAGI in the germline V gene. The CDR3 contains 15 residues. Written as DNA, the CDR3 is TGTGCCAGCCATACGGTTTGGGGTAGCAATCAGCCCCAGCATTTT. Protein: CASHTVWGSNQPQHF.

V gene TRBV6-2 or TRBV6-3 combines with J gene TRBJ2-3, with 8 bases aligning to TRBD2. CDR3 size: 17 residues. V dropped 2 bases and J dropped 7; count of bases not matched to a gene: 14. CDR1 and CDR2 (germline): MNHEY, SVGEGT. The CDR3 is CASSYAGDGRAAYTQYF. In nucleotides, the CDR3 is TGTGCCAGCAGTTACGCCGGTGACGGGAGGGCCGCTTATACGCAGTATTTT.

The chain employs TRBV4-3 and TRBJ1-1; D not certain. This CDR3 has 13 residues. The germline V gene encodes CDR1 LGHNA and CDR2 YSLEER. V was shortened by 1 base and J by 4 bases, with 7 bases between the two germline ends. CDR3 sequence (DNA): TGCGCCAGCAGCCAAGTACCCTCCACTGAAGCTTTCTTT. This gives the protein CASSQVPSTEAFF.

V and J are TRBV6-5 and TRBJ1-4; tentatively, D is TRBD1 (5 bases). Germline V gene lookup returns CDR1 MNHEY and CDR2 SVGAGI. The V gene lost 5 bases and the J gene lost 4 bases, with 8 bases spanning the gap. The CDR3 runs to 13 residues. CDR3 sequence: CASSLQGNEKLFF. The DNA of the CDR3 is TGTGCCAGCAGTCTCCAGGGTAATGAAAAACTGTTTTTT.

V usage is TRBV30 and J usage is TRBJ1-5; perhaps TRBD1 as D (5 bases). Trimming removed 3 bases at V and 6 bases at J, with 9 bases between. CDR3 length equals 12 residues. From germline, CDR1 is GTSNPN and CDR2 SVGIG (reference sequence). CDR3 DNA sequence: TGTGCCTGGAGAGTCGGGGCTCAGCCCCAGCATTTT. Protein sequence: CAWRVGAQPQHF.

This clone was seen a handful of times. The gene calls are TRBV19 and TRBJ2-2, with D perhaps TRBD2 (5 bases). V lost 6 bases and J lost 8, with 19 bases in between. CDR1 LNHDA and CDR2 SQIVND come from the germline V gene (reference sequence). CDR3 length equals 15 residues. CDR3 residues: CASSLVGAVRGELFF. As DNA, the CDR3 is TGTGCCAGTAGCTTGGTCGGAGCGGTACGGGGGGAGCTGTTTTTT.

This sequence joins TRBV6-5 and TRBJ1-1; D call uncertain. The CDR3 consists of 13 residues. Trimming removed 11 bases from V and 0 bases from J, with 13 bases in between. The germline V gene has CDR1 MNHEY and CDR2 SVGAGI. CDR3 loop: CAGGPGLNTEAFF. The CDR3 nucleotides read TGTGCCGGCGGACCCGGGTTGAACACTGAAGCTTTCTTT.

This CDR3 reads CASSLELGGQEQYF. The CDR3 DNA sequence: TGTGCCAGCAGCTTAGAGCTAGGGGGCCAGGAGCAGTACTTC. The chain joins TRBV7-9 to TRBJ2-7, with 7 bases that match TRBD1. J was trimmed by 7 bases and V by 1 base; bases with no gene match: 7. Germline values: CDR1 SEHNR, CDR2 FQNEAQ (reference sequence). The CDR3 has 14 residues.

This clone was found once. The chain combines TRBV4-1 with TRBJ2-7, with 7 bases that match TRBD1. V trimming: 4 bases; J trimming: 0 bases; junction bases outside the gene matches: 12. Germline loops: CDR1 MGHRA, CDR2 YSYEKL. The CDR3 has 17 amino acids. CDR3 in DNA: TGCGCCAGCAGCCCCACCGTCACAGGGGCCGCCTCCTACGAGCAGTACTTC. It specifies CASSPTVTGAASYEQYF.

V is TRBV27 and J is TRBJ1-5; D call uncertain. Trimming cost V 3 bases and J 0 bases, with 12 bases left between them. CDR1 is MNHEY and CDR2 is SMNVEV in the germline V gene (reference sequence). This CDR3 comprises 16 residues. Written as DNA, the CDR3 is TGTGCCAGCAGTTTCGGGGATCCTTGTAGCAATCAGCCCCAGCATTTT. It translates to CASSFGDPCSNQPQHF.

The sample holds a few counts of this clone. The genes are TRBV6-5 and TRBJ1-2; D is possibly TRBD1 (5 bases). The germline V gene encodes CDR1 MNHEY and CDR2 SVGAGI. The germline V and J ends were trimmed by 6 bases and 4 bases, with 18 bases remaining between them. There are 15 residues in the CDR3. The CDR3 sequence: CASRLRQTQGYGYTF. CDR3 DNA sequence: TGTGCCAGCAGGCTAAGACAGACGCAGGGCTATGGCTACACCTTC.